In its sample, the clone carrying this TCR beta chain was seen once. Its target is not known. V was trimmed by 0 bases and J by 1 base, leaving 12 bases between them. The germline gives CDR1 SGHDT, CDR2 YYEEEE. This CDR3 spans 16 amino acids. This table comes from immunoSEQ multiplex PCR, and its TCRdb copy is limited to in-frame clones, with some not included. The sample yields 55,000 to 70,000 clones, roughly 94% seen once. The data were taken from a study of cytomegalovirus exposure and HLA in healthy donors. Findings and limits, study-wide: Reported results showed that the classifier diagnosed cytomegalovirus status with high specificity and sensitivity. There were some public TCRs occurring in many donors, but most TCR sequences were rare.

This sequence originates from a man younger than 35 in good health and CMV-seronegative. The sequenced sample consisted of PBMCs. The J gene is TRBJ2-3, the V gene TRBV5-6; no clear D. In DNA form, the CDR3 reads TGTGCCAGCAGCTTGGGGGCTACCTGGGGCACAGATACGCAGTATTTT. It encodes CASSLGATWGTDTQYF.